Below are 9 T cell receptor beta chains sequenced from a single sample in a study of cytomegalovirus exposure and HLA in healthy donors (dated by TCRdb to between 2016 and 2019). Libraries were constructed by the immunoSEQ multiplex PCR assay. For the multiplex PCR, a mixture combining 60 forward primers for TCR Vbeta segments and 13 reverse primers for TCR Jbeta segments was used. TCRdb mirrors the immuneACCESS table, restricted to in-frame sequences. Some clones are absent from its copies; in checked studies, under half trace to an unresolved V gene, and the reason for the others is unknown. This sample has 100,000 to 130,000 clones in its table, and around three quarters of those were observed once. The ten largest account for around 7.4% of the sample. The sequencing sample was made of PBMCs. The receptors stem from a man in his thirties or forties in good health and CMV-seronegative.

The genes are TRBV11-2 and TRBJ2-7, with 9 bases matching TRBD1. The CDR3 totals 14 residues. Germline-derived CDR1 and CDR2 are SGHAT and FQNNGV. After removal of 5 bases from V and 7 bases from J, the junction contained 9 bases not matched to a gene. CDR3 sequence reads: CASSLGTGTSEQYF. DNA of the CDR3: TGTGCCAGCAGCCTTGGGACAGGGACGAGTGAGCAGTACTTC.

The CDR3 here is CASSVGSQGATGELFF. The CDR3 DNA reads TGTGCCAGCAGCGTAGGCTCGCAGGGGGCTACCGGGGAGCTGTTTTTT. The chain uses TRBV9 and TRBJ2-2; the match to TRBD1 covers 8 bases. The CDR3 contains 16 residues. Germline V gene data show CDR1 as SGDLS and CDR2 as YYNGEE. The junction had 6 bases not matched to a gene; V was cut back by 0 bases and J by 5 bases.

This clone has just one count. The chain combines TRBV7-9 with TRBJ1-1; 10 bases align to TRBD1. The V segment lost 4 bases and the J segment 0 bases; nucleotides outside the gene matches: 5. CDR3 length: 16 residues. Germline V CDR1 and CDR2: SEHNR, FQNEAQ (reference sequence). The CDR3 loop is CASSSRDRGVNTEAFF. In DNA, the CDR3 is TGTGCCAGCAGCTCCCGGGACAGGGGTGTGAACACTGAAGCTTTCTTT. The whole variable domain, remainder taken from reference TRBV7-9 and TRBJ1-1, is DTGVSQNPRHKITKRGQNVTFRCDPISEHNRLYWYRQTLGQGPEFLTYFQNEAQLEKSRLLSDRFSAERPKGSFSTLEIQRTEQGDSAMYLCASSSRDRGVNTEAFFGQGTRLTVV.

The chain carries TRBV19 and TRBJ2-7; D perhaps matches TRBD1 (5 bases). The CDR3 loop spans 15 amino acids. CDR1 is LNHDA and CDR2 is SQIVND in the germline V gene (reference sequence). V lost 2 bases, J lost 2 bases, and 13 bases lay in between. The chain's CDR3 is CASSIMAGNPYEQYF. DNA of the CDR3: TGTGCCAGTAGTATAATGGCAGGGAACCCCTACGAGCAGTACTTC.

This clone has just a few counts. The chain uses TRBV6-1 and TRBJ2-1, with TRBD2 identical over 7 bases. V dropped 10 bases and J dropped 8; count of bases not matched to a gene: 11. The CDR3 contains 13 residues. Germline-derived CDR1 and CDR2 are MNHNS and SASEGT. In nucleotides, the CDR3 is TGTGCCACCACGAGCGGGATGAGAGATGAGCAGTTCTTC. This codes for CATTSGMRDEQFF.

The chain joins TRBV10-2 to TRBJ2-7, with 9 nucleotides matching TRBD2. CDR1 is WSHSY, CDR2 SAAADI, per germline. V lost 2 bases, J lost 6 bases, and 8 bases stayed unmatched. The CDR3 totals 15 residues. CDR3 nucleotide sequence: TGCGCCAGCAGTGAGCGTAGCGGGAGAGGGGGCGAGCAGTACTTC. Protein sequence: CASSERSGRGGEQYF.

This clone came up a few times. This chain joins TRBV11-2 and TRBJ2-1; tentative D call: TRBD1 (6 bases). Germline V gene sequence: CDR1 SGHAT, CDR2 FQNNGV. The CDR3 contains 12 residues. V dropped 2 bases and J dropped 12 bases, with 11 bases sitting between them. The CDR3 reads CASSLRTVSQFF. The CDR3 DNA reads TGTGCCAGCAGCTTAAGGACAGTCTCGCAGTTCTTC.

This clone showed up just a few times. The chain combines TRBV7-2 with TRBJ2-5, with TRBD1 identical over 7 bases. CDR1 and CDR2 (germline): SGHTA, FQGNSA. The length of the CDR3 is 15 residues. V dropped 8 bases and J dropped 5; count of bases not matched to a gene: 14. The CDR3, as DNA: TGTGCCAGCCACAGGGGTAGCGCCCAGTCGGAGACCCAGTACTTC. It encodes CASHRGSAQSETQYF.

The chain employs TRBV13 and TRBJ1-6; 10 bases map to TRBD1. Germline V lookup: CDR1 PRHDT, CDR2 FYEKMQ (reference sequence). This CDR3 region has 16 residues. V shed 3 bases, J shed 11 bases, and the junction held 10 bases outside the gene matches. The CDR3 bases are TGTGCCAGCAGCTTCAGACAGGGGGCGCGATTCGCACCCCTCCACTTT. The encoded protein is CASSFRQGARFAPLHF.